One T cell receptor (beta chain) is described in this entry. Everyone who took part was about 18 to 89 years old, and they came from 24 US areas. Categorization into cohorts depended on clinical history that participants reported. Assay: immunoSEQ multiplex PCR; the TCRdb copy retains only in-frame clones and omits some. The repertoire holds hundreds of thousands of clones, with around 90% as singletons. The sample comes from a study of blood T cell repertoires in COVID-19. Between the trimmed V and J ends, which lost 3 bases and 0 bases, there was a span of 12 bases. Germline-derived CDR1 and CDR2 are SGHVS and FNYEAQ. The CDR3 extends over 16 amino acids.

Specimen: PBMCs or T cells enriched from blood (not recorded which). This chain connects TRBV7-6 to TRBJ1-3, with D maybe TRBD1 (5 bases). The origin of this receptor is a woman in her 30s with acute COVID-19. CDR3 nucleotide sequence: TGTGCCAGCAGCTTCGACAGCTTAGACTCTGGAAACACCATATATTTT. It is translated as CASSFDSLDSGNTIYF.